This TCR beta chain was obtained from a study of blood T cells in healthy people across ages. Of note for this clonotype: The antigen remains unidentified.

The ends were cut back, 0 bases at V and 7 bases at J, with 14 bases in the middle. Germline lookup yields CDR1 SGDLS and CDR2 YYNGEE. The CDR3 covers 15 residues. Study results and caveats: Possibly confounding the expanded clonotype changes was the fact that donor CMV status was unknown.

Primers used in a second PCR of about 7 to 12 cycles were a sample-barcoded 5' primer and a J-beta primer mix. TCRdb reprocessed the 5' RACE reads via MiXCR and lists one record per CDR3 protein. This sample has over 600,000 distinct CDR3 sequences, with 56% found just once. This clonotype originated in a man aged 40-49 years in good health. The chain employs TRBV9 and TRBJ2-1, with D perhaps TRBD1 (5 bases). Material: blood. CDR3 protein: CASSVGQGLENEQFF. Here the CDR3 DNA reads TGTGCCAGCAGCGTAGGTCAGGGTCTGGAAAATGAGCAGTTCTTC. Looking up the rest from reference TRBV9 and TRBJ2-1 gives the full variable domain: DSGVTQTPKHLITATGQRVTLRCSPRSGDLSVYWYQQSLDQGLQFLIQYYNGEERAKGNILERFSAQQFPDLHSELNLSSLELGDSALYFCASSVGQGLENEQFFGPGTRLTVL.